This TCR beta chain was recorded in a study of graft-versus-host responses after intestinal transplantation. On the study more broadly: Isolated intestinal, liver-intestinal, or multivisceral transplants were what recipients had.

Libraries were prepared by immunoSEQ multiplex PCR; TCRdb keeps only in-frame clonotypes and omits some of them. The data contain some 70,000 clones, roughly 90% of them singletons. Looked up from germline, CDR1 is LGHNA and CDR2 is YNFKEQ. V shed 3 bases and J shed 10 bases, with 13 bases lying between them. This CDR3 is built from 13 residues. This clonotype was sampled from a human patient who received an intestinal transplant, so some T cells may come from the graft donor. The chain is built from TRBV4-2 and TRBJ2-1; TRBD2 is a possible D gene (6 bases). Sequencing used bone marrow, obtained almost 750 days after intestinal transplantation. The CDR3 DNA reads TGTGCCAGCAGCCAGACTAGGGTCGGCGAGCAGTTCTTC. Its translation is CASSQTRVGEQFF.